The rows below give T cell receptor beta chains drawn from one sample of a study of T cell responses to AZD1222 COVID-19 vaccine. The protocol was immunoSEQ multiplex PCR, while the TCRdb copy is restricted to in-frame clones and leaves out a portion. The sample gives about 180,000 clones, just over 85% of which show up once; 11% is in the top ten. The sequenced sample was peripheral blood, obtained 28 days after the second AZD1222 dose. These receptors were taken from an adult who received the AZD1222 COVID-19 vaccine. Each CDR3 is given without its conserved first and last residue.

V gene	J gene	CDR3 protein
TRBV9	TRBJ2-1	ASQGMNNEQF
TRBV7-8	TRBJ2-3	ASSTTGVSTDTQY
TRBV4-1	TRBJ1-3	ASSQGQGGTSGNTIY
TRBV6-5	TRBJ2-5	ASRRGSLEETQY
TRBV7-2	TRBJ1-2	ASSLGGGYGYT
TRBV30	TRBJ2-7	AWRDRGRHEQY
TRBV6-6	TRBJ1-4	ASTMYSNEKLF
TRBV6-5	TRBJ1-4	ASSLPDRYEKLF
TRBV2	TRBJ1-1	ASRRQGRGLGTEAF
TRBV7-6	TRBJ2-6	ASSDFVRASGANVLT
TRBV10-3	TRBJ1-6	AITPDRVGNSPLH
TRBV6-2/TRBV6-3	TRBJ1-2	ASSYSIPQGARGGYT
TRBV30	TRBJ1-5	AWSVGGEQPQH
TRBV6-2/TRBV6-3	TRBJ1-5	ASSYSLNRGTGLNQPQH
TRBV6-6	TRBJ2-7	ASSNKRGISYEQY
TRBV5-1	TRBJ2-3	ASSLYSSGGPDTQY
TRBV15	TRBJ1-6	ATSRVGGDSPLH
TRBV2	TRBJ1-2	ASSESGSYGYT
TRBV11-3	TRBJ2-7	ASSLGGAGAYEQY
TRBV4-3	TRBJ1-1	ASSQEWGLNTEAF
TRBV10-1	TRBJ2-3	ASRACPCTDTQY
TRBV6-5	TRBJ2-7	ASSPPGQSEQY
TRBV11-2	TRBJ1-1	ASSLDPFTEAF
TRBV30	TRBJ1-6	AWSGSGTVNSPLH
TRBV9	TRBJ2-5	ASSATTTPAGETQY
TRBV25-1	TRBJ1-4	ASSDVPGQGGEKLF
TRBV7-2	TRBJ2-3	ASSLGTGSADTQY
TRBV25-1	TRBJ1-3	ASSERTGYSGNTIY
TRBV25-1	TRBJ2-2	ASSENTGELF
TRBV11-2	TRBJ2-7	ASSLNRGSYEQY
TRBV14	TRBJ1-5	ASSQERGRGGLDNSNQPQH
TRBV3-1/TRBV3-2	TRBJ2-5	ASSQGLAGQETQY
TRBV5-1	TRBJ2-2	ASSLEDTGELF
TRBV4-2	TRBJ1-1	ASSPDRVNTEAF
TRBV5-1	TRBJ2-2	ASSLVEARRTGELF
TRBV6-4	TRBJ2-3	ASSPQGSYTDTQY